These 30 T cell receptor beta chains came from one sample sequenced in a study of cytomegalovirus exposure and HLA in healthy donors. Produced via immunoSEQ multiplex PCR; TCRdb's table is partial and in-frame only. The table has around 71,000 clones, approximately 93% seen once. Sequencing input: PBMCs. These receptors all come from a man aged 18 to 29 in good health and CMV-seropositive.

This clone was seen a single time. V gene TRBV6-5 combines with J gene TRBJ2-5; TRBD1 matches 9 bases. Germline V gene lookup returns CDR1 MNHEY and CDR2 SVGAGI. This CDR3 contains 16 residues. After removal of 3 bases from V and 4 bases from J, the junction contained 9 bases not matched to a gene. In DNA form, the CDR3 reads TGTGCCAGCAGTTATGGGACAGGGTTTTTGTCAGAGACCCAGTACTTC. Translation gives CASSYGTGFLSETQYF.

This rearrangement joins TRBV2 to TRBJ1-2, with a weak D call TRBD1 (6 bases). CDR1 and CDR2 from the germline V gene are SNHLY and FYNNEI. The V gene lost 2 bases and the J gene lost 8 bases, with 15 bases spanning the gap. The CDR3 runs 14 residues. CDR3 residues: CASSERQGTEGYTF. The CDR3, as DNA: TGTGCCAGCAGTGAAAGGCAGGGGACGGAGGGCTACACCTTC.

The chain is built from TRBV9 and TRBJ2-2; D unresolved. The V gene lost 0 bases and the J gene lost 7 bases, with 7 bases spanning the gap. The germline V gene has CDR1 SGDLS and CDR2 YYNGEE. The length of the CDR3 is 13 residues. The CDR3 DNA reads as TGTGCCAGCAGCGTAGCTCAGGTCGGGGAGCTGTTTTTT. Its translation: CASSVAQVGELFF.

The chain is built from TRBV27 and TRBJ1-3; D not resolved. Trimming took 6 bases from V and 0 from J, leaving 12 bases between them. The germline gives CDR1 MNHEY, CDR2 SMNVEV (reference sequence). The CDR3 covers 15 residues. CDR3: CASSRTPDSGNTIYF. Written as DNA, the CDR3 is TGTGCCAGCAGCCGCACACCCGACTCTGGAAACACCATATATTTT.

V and J are TRBV5-1 and TRBJ2-2; D uncertain. Trimming removed 0 bases from V and 10 bases from J, with 7 bases in between. The CDR3 has 12 amino acids. Germline V gene data show CDR1 as SGHRS and CDR2 as YFSETQ. This CDR3 reads CASSLAFVELFF. DNA for the CDR3: TGCGCCAGCAGCTTGGCCTTTGTGGAGCTGTTTTTT.

This chain links TRBV7-9 with TRBJ2-2; D gene unclear. CDR1 and CDR2 from the germline V gene are SEHNR and FQNEAQ (reference sequence). The length of the CDR3 is 14 residues. V dropped 4 bases and J dropped 5 bases, with 11 bases sitting between them. The CDR3 DNA is TGTGCCAGCAGCTCAATCGGGTGGACCGGGGAGCTGTTTTTT. It specifies CASSSIGWTGELFF.

J is TRBJ2-3 and V is TRBV7-2, with TRBD1 matching over 7 bases. Germline assignment: CDR1 SGHTA and CDR2 FQGNSA. This CDR3 is 14 amino acids long. The V gene end was trimmed by 5 bases and the J gene end by 2 bases; junction bases not matched to a gene: 4. CDR3 sequence: CASSKDRYTDTQYF. DNA of the CDR3: TGTGCCAGCAGCAAGGACAGGTACACAGATACGCAGTATTTT.

This sequence joins TRBV10-3 and TRBJ1-1, with 7 bases fitting TRBD1. The germline V gene has CDR1 ENHRY and CDR2 SYGVKD. The length of the CDR3 is 14 residues. V lost 4 bases and J lost 2; bases outside the gene matches: 4. The CDR3: CAISGGTDNTEAFF. As DNA, the CDR3 is TGTGCCATCAGTGGGGGGACAGACAACACTGAAGCTTTCTTT.

This chain links TRBV5-4 with TRBJ2-2; 7 bases agree with TRBD2. The trim removed 0 bases at V and 0 bases at J, leaving 2 bases unmatched. This CDR3 comprises 16 residues. CDR1 SGHNT and CDR2 YYREEE come from the germline V gene (reference sequence). This CDR3 reads CASSLGAGSNTGELFF. Written as DNA, the CDR3 is TGTGCCAGCAGCTTGGGAGCGGGATCGAACACCGGGGAGCTGTTTTTT. Based on the CDR3 plus reference TRBV5-4 and TRBJ2-2, the full variable domain is ETGVTQSPTHLIKTRGQQVTLRCSSQSGHNTVSWYQQALGQGPQFIFQYYREEENGRGNFPPRFSGLQFPNYSSELNVNALELDDSALYLCASSLGAGSNTGELFFGEGSRLTVL.

The chain is built from TRBV9 and TRBJ2-2, with a tentative D call TRBD2 (6 bases). Per germline, CDR1 SGDLS and CDR2 YYNGEE. The CDR3 sequence is 15 residues long. V was pared by 0 bases and J by 6 bases, with 12 bases between. The CDR3 DNA follows: TGTGCCAGCAGCGTAGCCAGGCGGGGCCCCGGGGAGCTGTTTTTT. It yields the protein CASSVARRGPGELFF.

The rearrangement joins TRBV4-1 to TRBJ2-7; a possible D gene is TRBD1 (5 bases). V lost 4 bases and J lost 7, with 14 bases in between. Germline V lookup: CDR1 MGHRA, CDR2 YSYEKL. The CDR3 consists of 13 residues. DNA for the CDR3: TGCGCCAGCAGCCCGCCGGCAGGGCGAGAGCAGTACTTC. Protein product: CASSPPAGREQYF.

This clone was counted a few times. The chain is built from TRBV10-3 and TRBJ2-7, with TRBD2 identical over 9 bases. Germline lookup yields CDR1 ENHRY and CDR2 SYGVKD. V gave up 6 bases and J gave up 2 bases; unmatched junction bases: 14. The CDR3 has 17 amino acids. The DNA for the CDR3 is TGTGCCATCAGCGAGGCGCTAGCGGGGAACAATGCCTACGAGCAGTACTTC. Translated: CAISEALAGNNAYEQYF.

The CDR3 sequence: CASSFWDRGITGELFF. CDR3 DNA: TGTGCCAGCAGCTTCTGGGACAGGGGCATCACCGGGGAGCTGTTTTTT. This chain links TRBV5-6 with TRBJ2-2; 10 bases map to TRBD1. V lost 2 bases, J lost 4 bases, and 5 bases stayed unmatched. CDR3 length: 16 residues. The germline V gene has CDR1 SGHDT and CDR2 YYEEEE.

V usage is TRBV25-1 and J usage is TRBJ1-4; D is unresolved. Trimming removed 0 bases at V and 5 bases at J, with 7 bases between. Looked up from germline, CDR1 is MGHDK and CDR2 is SYGVNS. The CDR3 has 14 residues. CDR3 sequence reads: CASSEYGRNEKLFF. The CDR3 DNA sequence: TGTGCCAGCAGTGAATATGGCAGGAATGAAAAACTGTTTTTT.

J is TRBJ2-7 and V is TRBV23-1; D ambiguous. TRBV23-1 qualifies as an ORF whose function is uncertain. Deletions cut 2 bases from V and 3 bases from J, with 14 bases between. The CDR3 loop spans 15 amino acids. This CDR3 reads CASSQERFPYYEQYF. The CDR3 DNA sequence: TGCGCCAGCAGTCAAGAGCGATTTCCCTACTACGAGCAGTACTTC.

The V gene is TRBV27, the J gene TRBJ1-3; a possible D gene is TRBD1 (6 bases). Germline lookup yields CDR1 MNHEY and CDR2 SMNVEV (reference sequence). This CDR3 is built from 15 residues. V was cut by 3 bases and J by 1 base, with 10 bases left in between. The CDR3 here is CASSFIRGSGNTIYF. The CDR3 bases are TGTGCCAGCAGTTTCATCAGGGGTTCTGGAAACACCATATATTTT.

The chain uses TRBV4-2 and TRBJ2-1, with 10 bases fitting TRBD2. The length of the CDR3 is 16 residues. After removal of 0 bases from V and 4 bases from J, the junction contained 3 bases not matched to a gene. Germline V gene sequence: CDR1 LGHNA, CDR2 YNFKEQ. CDR3 in DNA: TGTGCCAGCAGCCAAGACTGGACTAGCGGATACAATGAGCAGTTCTTC. Its translation: CASSQDWTSGYNEQFF.

V gene TRBV19 combines with J gene TRBJ2-1, with 7 bases lining up with TRBD2. Germline V CDR1 and CDR2: LNHDA, SQIVND (reference sequence). The trim removed 6 bases at V and 8 bases at J, leaving 4 bases unmatched. The CDR3 runs to 12 residues. The CDR3 spells CASSYLADEQFF. The CDR3 bases are TGTGCCAGTAGCTATCTAGCGGATGAGCAGTTCTTC.

In its sample, this clone was seen once. V gene TRBV19 combines with J gene TRBJ1-2; 9 nucleotides agree with TRBD1. The length of the CDR3 is 13 residues. CDR1 is LNHDA, CDR2 SQIVND, per germline (reference sequence). V dropped 5 bases and J dropped 6; count of bases not matched to a gene: 4. The chain's CDR3 is CASSHRDRDGYTF. The CDR3, as DNA: TGTGCCAGTAGTCACCGGGACAGGGATGGCTACACCTTC.

The rearrangement links TRBV20-1 to TRBJ2-1; D gene unclear. V lost 5 bases, J lost 4 bases, and 6 bases lay in between. The CDR3 runs to 11 residues. CDR1 is DFQATT, CDR2 SNEGSKA, per germline (reference sequence). CDR3 DNA: TGCAGTGCTCCACGGTACAATGAGCAGTTCTTC. Protein product: CSAPRYNEQFF.

CDR3 amino acids: CASSQDPSTEAFF. Written as DNA, the CDR3 is TGCGCCAGCAGCCAAGATCCTAGCACTGAAGCTTTCTTT. The V call is TRBV4-1, the J call TRBJ1-1; D gene ambiguous. Trimming removed 0 bases at V and 4 bases at J, with 6 bases between. The V gene's germline CDR1 is MGHRA and CDR2 YSYEKL. The CDR3 is 13 amino acids.

The chain joins TRBV7-2 to TRBJ1-5; 10 positions match TRBD1. Germline CDR1 reads SGHTA; CDR2 reads FQGNSA. The ends lost 5 bases at V and 2 bases at J; junction bases unmatched: 6. The CDR3 length is 16 residues. CDR3 bases: TGTGCCAGCAGCACCACGACAGGGGGCGGCAATCAGCCCCAGCATTTT. It is translated as CASSTTTGGGNQPQHF.

This clone was detected once. The chain employs TRBV6-5 and TRBJ1-2; D gene unclear. Germline CDR1 MNHEY, CDR2 SVGAGI. The V end lost 0 bases, the J end lost 8 bases, and 16 bases lay between the germline ends. This CDR3 contains 15 residues. CDR3 region: CASSYSIGSRWGYTF. CDR3 nucleotide sequence: TGTGCCAGCAGTTACTCGATAGGGAGCCGATGGGGCTACACCTTC.

The CDR3 nucleotides are TGTGCCAGCATGTCCTCGCGGGACGATTTCGGGCAGTACTTC. This translates into CASMSSRDDFGQYF. The rearrangement uses TRBV6-5 and TRBJ2-7; D is perhaps TRBD2 (6 bases). The CDR3 has 14 amino acids. The V and J ends lost 7 bases and 9 bases respectively, with 22 bases between them. CDR1 is MNHEY, CDR2 SVGAGI, per germline.

The chain employs TRBV5-1 and TRBJ2-2; TRBD1 agrees at 9 bases. With 4 bases clipped from V and 7 bases from J, the junction kept 8 bases outside the gene matches. Germline assignment: CDR1 SGHRS and CDR2 YFSETQ. The CDR3 consists of 15 residues. The CDR3 DNA is TGCGCCAGCAGCCAGCAGGACAGGGGCATCGGGGAGCTGTTTTTT. It codes for CASSQQDRGIGELFF.

The chain links TRBV10-3 to TRBJ2-1, with TRBD1 matching 10 bases. This CDR3 contains 14 residues. CDR1 and CDR2 from the germline V gene are ENHRY and SYGVKD. V lost 6 bases to trimming and J lost 8 bases; unmatched junction nucleotides: 7. The CDR3 loop reads CAISAGQGWDEQFF. The CDR3 region has the DNA TGTGCCATCAGCGCGGGACAGGGGTGGGATGAGCAGTTCTTC.

The rearrangement joins TRBV5-1 to TRBJ2-3; a weak D match, TRBD1 (6 bases). V gave up 4 bases and J gave up 2 bases, with 8 bases separating them. Germline values: CDR1 SGHRS, CDR2 YFSETQ. There are 13 residues in the CDR3. The CDR3 here is CASSHRVTDTQYF. In DNA form, the CDR3 reads TGCGCCAGCAGCCACAGGGTCACAGATACGCAGTATTTT. Full variable domain (remainder filled in from reference TRBV5-1 and TRBJ2-3): KAGVTQTPRYLIKTRGQQVTLSCSPISGHRSVSWYQQTPGQGLQFLFEYFSETQRNKGNFPGRFSGRQFSNSRSEMNVSTLELGDSALYLCASSHRVTDTQYFGPGTRLTVL.

V is TRBV5-5 and J is TRBJ1-1; 7 bases are shared with TRBD1. The germline gives CDR1 SGHKS, CDR2 YYEKEE (reference sequence). V dropped 3 bases and J dropped 0; count of bases not matched to a gene: 8. This CDR3 is built from 16 residues. CDR3 protein: CASSSSSGTVNTEAFF. CDR3 coding DNA: TGTGCCAGCAGCTCCTCCTCCGGGACAGTGAACACTGAAGCTTTCTTT.

The chain links TRBV27 to TRBJ2-7; weak D call: TRBD2 (5 bases). The CDR3 has 15 residues. With 10 bases removed from V and 3 bases from J, the gap between germline ends came to 22 bases. Germline CDR1 is MNHEY and CDR2 is SMNVEV (reference sequence). The DNA of the CDR3 is TGTGCCACCTCGACGCGGACTGGCGAGAGCTACGAGCAGTACTTC. Its protein is CATSTRTGESYEQYF.

Only one count was recorded for this clone. This chain uses TRBV6-6 with TRBJ2-7, with a tentative D call TRBD2 (6 bases). The V and J ends lost 5 bases and 3 bases respectively, with 14 bases between them. The germline gives CDR1 MNHNY, CDR2 SVGAGI (reference sequence). CDR3 size: 14 residues. The CDR3 nucleotides are TGTGCCAGCAGTCGCGGGATTGGTCTCTACGAGCAGTACTTC. It yields the protein CASSRGIGLYEQYF.